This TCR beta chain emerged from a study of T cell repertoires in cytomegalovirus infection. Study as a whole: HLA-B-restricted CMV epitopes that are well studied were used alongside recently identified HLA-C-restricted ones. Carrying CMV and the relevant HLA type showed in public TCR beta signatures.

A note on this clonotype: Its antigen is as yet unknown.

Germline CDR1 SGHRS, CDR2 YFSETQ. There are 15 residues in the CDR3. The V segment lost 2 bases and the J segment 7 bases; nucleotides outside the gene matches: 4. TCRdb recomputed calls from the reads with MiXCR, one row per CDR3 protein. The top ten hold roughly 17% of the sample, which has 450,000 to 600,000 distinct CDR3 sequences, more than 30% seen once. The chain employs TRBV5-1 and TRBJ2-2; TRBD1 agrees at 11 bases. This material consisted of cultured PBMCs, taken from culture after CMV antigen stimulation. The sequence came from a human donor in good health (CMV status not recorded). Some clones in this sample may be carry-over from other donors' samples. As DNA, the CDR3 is TGCGCCAGCAGCTTCGGGACAGGGGGTCTCGGGGAGCTGTTTTTT. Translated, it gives CASSFGTGGLGELFF. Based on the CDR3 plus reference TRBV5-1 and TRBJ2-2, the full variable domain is KAGVTQTPRYLIKTRGQQVTLSCSPISGHRSVSWYQQTPGQGLQFLFEYFSETQRNKGNFPGRFSGRQFSNSRSEMNVSTLELGDSALYLCASSFGTGGLGELFFGEGSRLTVL.